In its sample, the clone carrying this T cell receptor beta chain was seen many times. V was shortened by 1 base and J by 7 bases, with 11 bases between the two germline ends. The germline V gene has CDR1 SGHRS and CDR2 YFSETQ. The CDR3 totals 14 residues. Via MiXCR, TCRdb re-called the RT-PCR reads, giving one row per CDR3 protein. The sample lists approximately 720,000 distinct CDR3 sequences, 12% to 15% occurring once. The genes are TRBV5-1 and TRBJ2-2; the D gene could be TRBD1 or TRBD2 (5 bases each). The receptor was isolated from a female donor in good health, serving as a healthy control. The sample was memory CD4+ T cells from blood. In nucleotides, the CDR3 is TGCGCCAGCAGCTTGTCGCAGGGAGTCGGGGAGCTGTTTTTT. As protein: CASSLSQGVGELFF. Drawing the rest from reference TRBV5-1 and TRBJ2-2, the complete variable domain is KAGVTQTPRYLIKTRGQQVTLSCSPISGHRSVSWYQQTPGQGLQFLFEYFSETQRNKGNFPGRFSGRQFSNSRSEMNVSTLELGDSALYLCASSLSQGVGELFFGEGSRLTVL.